This TCR beta chain emerged from a study of cytomegalovirus exposure and HLA in healthy donors. Study-wide context: Tens of millions of unique TCRs from HLA-typed donors made up an early data release.

Overall study results and limits: Published work reported that the classifier diagnosed cytomegalovirus status with high specificity and sensitivity. Further analysis was carried out later, and it showed several of the most significant clusters appearing linked to common viral pathogens.

This clone was recorded only once. Its antigen is unidentified. Primers: 60 Vbeta forward and 13 Jbeta reverse. Sequencing used immunoSEQ multiplex PCR; TCRdb keeps in-frame clones, though not all of them. There are some 130,000 clones in the sample; approximately 80% occur only once, and 4% to 4.5% lies in the top ten. Sequencing used PBMCs. The receptor comes from a woman between 35 and 50 years old in good health and CMV-seronegative.

CDR3 bases: TGTGCCAGCAGCCGGGGAGATATGAACACTGAAGCTTTCTTT. Protein sequence: CASSRGDMNTEAFF. The chain links TRBV9 to TRBJ1-1, with D unclear. The germline CDR1 and CDR2 sequences are SGDLS and YYNGEE. Between the trimmed V and J ends, which lost 4 bases and 0 bases, there was a span of 10 bases. This CDR3 region has 14 residues.